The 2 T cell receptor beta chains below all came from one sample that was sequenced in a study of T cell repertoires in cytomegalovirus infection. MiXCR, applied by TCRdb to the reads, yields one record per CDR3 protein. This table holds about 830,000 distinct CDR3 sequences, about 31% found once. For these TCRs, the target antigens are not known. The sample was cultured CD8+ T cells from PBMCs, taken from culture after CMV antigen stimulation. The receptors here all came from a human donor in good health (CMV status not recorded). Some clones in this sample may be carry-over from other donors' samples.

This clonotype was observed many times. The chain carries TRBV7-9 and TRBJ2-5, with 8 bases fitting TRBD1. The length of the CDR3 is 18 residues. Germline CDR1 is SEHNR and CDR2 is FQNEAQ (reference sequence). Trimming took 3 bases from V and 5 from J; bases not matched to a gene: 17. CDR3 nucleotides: TGTGCCAGCAGCTTCCACCGGACAGGGCGCCACAGGAAGGAGACCCAGTACTTC. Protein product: CASSFHRTGRHRKETQYF.

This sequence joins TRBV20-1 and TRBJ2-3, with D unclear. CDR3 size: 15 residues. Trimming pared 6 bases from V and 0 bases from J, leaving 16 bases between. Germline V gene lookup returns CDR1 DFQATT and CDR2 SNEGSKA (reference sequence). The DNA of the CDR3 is TGCAGTGCCACCCTCGGCGGCTCTAGCACAGATACGCAGTATTTT. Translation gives CSATLGGSSTDTQYF.